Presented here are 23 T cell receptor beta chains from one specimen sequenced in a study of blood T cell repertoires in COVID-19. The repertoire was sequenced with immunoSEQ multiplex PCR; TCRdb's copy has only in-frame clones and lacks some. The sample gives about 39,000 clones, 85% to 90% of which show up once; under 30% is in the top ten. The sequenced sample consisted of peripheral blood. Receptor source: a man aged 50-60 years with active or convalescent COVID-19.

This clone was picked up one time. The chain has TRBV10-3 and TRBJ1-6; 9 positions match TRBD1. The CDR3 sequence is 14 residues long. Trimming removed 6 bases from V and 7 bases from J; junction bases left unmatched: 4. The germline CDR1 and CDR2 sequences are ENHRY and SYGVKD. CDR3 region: CAISSGTGNSPLHF. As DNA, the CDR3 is TGTGCCATCAGCTCCGGGACAGGGAATTCACCCCTCCACTTT.

The chain's CDR3 is CASRDRGPLHF. For the CDR3, the DNA is TGTGCCAGTAGGGACAGAGGACCCCTCCACTTT. The rearrangement uses TRBV19 and TRBJ1-6; possibly TRBD1 for D (6 bases). Germline CDR1 and CDR2: LNHDA and SQIVND (reference sequence). The CDR3 is 11 amino acids. V lost 6 bases and J lost 12, with 9 bases in between.

This CDR3 is CASSFATSGSGNEQFF. As DNA, the CDR3 is TGTGCCAGCTCATTCGCGACTAGCGGGAGTGGCAATGAGCAGTTCTTC. The chain joins TRBV18 to TRBJ2-1, with 12 bases identical to TRBD2. CDR3 length equals 16 residues. The germline gives CDR1 KGHSH, CDR2 LQKENI. The trim removed 5 bases at V and 6 bases at J, leaving 8 bases unmatched.

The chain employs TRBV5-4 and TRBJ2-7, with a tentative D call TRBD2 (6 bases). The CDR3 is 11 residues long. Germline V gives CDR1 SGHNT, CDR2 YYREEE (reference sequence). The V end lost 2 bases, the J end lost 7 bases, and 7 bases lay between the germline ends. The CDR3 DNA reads TGTGCCAGCAGCTTCGGGGGTGAGCAGTACGTC. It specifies CASSFGGEQYV.

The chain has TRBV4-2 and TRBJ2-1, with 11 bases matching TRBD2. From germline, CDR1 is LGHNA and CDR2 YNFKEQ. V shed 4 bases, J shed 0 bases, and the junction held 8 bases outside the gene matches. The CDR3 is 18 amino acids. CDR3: CASSPPRLAGYSYNEQFF. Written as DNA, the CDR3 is TGTGCCAGCAGCCCCCCGCGACTAGCGGGGTACTCCTACAATGAGCAGTTCTTC.

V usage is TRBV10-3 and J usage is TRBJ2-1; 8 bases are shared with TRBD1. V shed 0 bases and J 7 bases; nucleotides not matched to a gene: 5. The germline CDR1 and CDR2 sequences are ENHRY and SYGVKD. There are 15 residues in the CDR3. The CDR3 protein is CAISESAGGANEQFF. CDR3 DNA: TGTGCCATCAGTGAGTCGGCAGGGGGCGCAAATGAGCAGTTCTTC.

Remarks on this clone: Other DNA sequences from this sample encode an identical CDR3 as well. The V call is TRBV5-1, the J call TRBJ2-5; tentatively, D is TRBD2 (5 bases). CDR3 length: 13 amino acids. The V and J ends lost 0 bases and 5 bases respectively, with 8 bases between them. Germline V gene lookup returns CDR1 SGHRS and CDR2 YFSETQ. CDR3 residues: CASSLVGEETQYF. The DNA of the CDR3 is TGCGCCAGCAGCTTGGTTGGGGAGGAGACCCAGTACTTC.

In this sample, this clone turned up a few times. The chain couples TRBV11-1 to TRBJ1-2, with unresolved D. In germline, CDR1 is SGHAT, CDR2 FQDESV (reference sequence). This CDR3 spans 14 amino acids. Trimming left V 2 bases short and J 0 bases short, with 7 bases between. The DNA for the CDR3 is TGTGCCAGCAGCTTAATCGGGACTAACTATGGCTACACCTTC. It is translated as CASSLIGTNYGYTF.

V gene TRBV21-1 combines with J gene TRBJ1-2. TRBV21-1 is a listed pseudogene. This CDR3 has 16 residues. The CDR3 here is CASSKGQRGAHYGYTF. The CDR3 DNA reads TGTGCCAGCAGCAAAGGTCAACGGGGGGCTCACTATGGCTACACCTTC.

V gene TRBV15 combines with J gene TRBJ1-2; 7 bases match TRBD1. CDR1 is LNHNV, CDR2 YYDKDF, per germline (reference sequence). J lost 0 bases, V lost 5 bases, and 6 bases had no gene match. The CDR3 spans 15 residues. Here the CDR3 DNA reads TGTGCCACCAGCGCGGGACAGCGGACTAACTATGGCTACACCTTC. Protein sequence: CATSAGQRTNYGYTF.

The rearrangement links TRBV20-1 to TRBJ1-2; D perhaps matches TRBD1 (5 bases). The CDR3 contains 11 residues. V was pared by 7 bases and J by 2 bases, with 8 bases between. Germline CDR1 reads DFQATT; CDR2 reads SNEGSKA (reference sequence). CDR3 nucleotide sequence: TGCAGTGAGGGGAAAAACTATGGCTACACCTTC. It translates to CSEGKNYGYTF.

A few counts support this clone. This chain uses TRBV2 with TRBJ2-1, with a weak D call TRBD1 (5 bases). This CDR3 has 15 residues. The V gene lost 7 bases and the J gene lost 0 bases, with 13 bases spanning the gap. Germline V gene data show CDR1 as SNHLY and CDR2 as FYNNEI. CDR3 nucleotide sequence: TGTGCCAGCAAAAGTGATCAGGGCTCCTACAATGAGCAGTTCTTC. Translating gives CASKSDQGSYNEQFF. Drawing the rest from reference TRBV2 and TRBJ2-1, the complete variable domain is EPEVTQTPSHQVTQMGQEVILRCVPISNHLYFYWYRQILGQKVEFLVSFYNNEISEKSEIFDDQFSVERPDGSNFTLKIRSTKLEDSAMYFCASKSDQGSYNEQFFGPGTRLTVL.

The CDR3 spells CASSLGTEGSPLHF. The CDR3, as DNA: TGTGCCAGCAGCTTAGGGACAGAAGGTTCACCCCTCCACTTT. The chain recombines TRBV7-9 with TRBJ1-6; TRBD1 might be the D (6 bases). Per the germline V gene, CDR1 is SEHNR and CDR2 is FQNEAQ (reference sequence). The CDR3 runs 14 residues. Trimming left V 1 base short and J 9 bases short, with 10 bases between.

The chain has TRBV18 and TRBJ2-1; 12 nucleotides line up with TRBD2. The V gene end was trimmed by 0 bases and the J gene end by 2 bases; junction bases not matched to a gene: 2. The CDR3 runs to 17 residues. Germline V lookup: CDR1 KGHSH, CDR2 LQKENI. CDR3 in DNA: TGTGCCAGCTCACCACCACTAGCGGGAGGACCCTACAATGAGCAGTTCTTC. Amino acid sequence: CASSPPLAGGPYNEQFF.

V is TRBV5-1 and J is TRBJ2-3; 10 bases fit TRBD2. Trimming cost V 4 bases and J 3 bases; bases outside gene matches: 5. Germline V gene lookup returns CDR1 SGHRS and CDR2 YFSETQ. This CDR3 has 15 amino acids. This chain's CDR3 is CASSPSSGRTDTQYF. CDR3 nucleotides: TGCGCCAGCAGCCCCTCTAGCGGGAGAACAGATACGCAGTATTTT.

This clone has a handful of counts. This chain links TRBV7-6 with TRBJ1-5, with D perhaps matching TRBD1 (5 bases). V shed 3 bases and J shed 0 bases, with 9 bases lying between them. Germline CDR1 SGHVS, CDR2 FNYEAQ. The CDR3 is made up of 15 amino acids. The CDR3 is CASSFAGYSNQPQHF. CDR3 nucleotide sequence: TGTGCCAGCAGCTTCGCAGGGTATAGCAATCAGCCCCAGCATTTT.

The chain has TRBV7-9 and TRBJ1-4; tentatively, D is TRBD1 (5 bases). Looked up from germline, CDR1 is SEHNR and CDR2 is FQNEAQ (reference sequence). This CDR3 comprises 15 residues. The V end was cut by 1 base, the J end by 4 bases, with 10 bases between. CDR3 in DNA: TGTGCCAGCAGCTTAGGGACAAGGTATAATGAAAAACTGTTTTTT. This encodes CASSLGTRYNEKLFF.

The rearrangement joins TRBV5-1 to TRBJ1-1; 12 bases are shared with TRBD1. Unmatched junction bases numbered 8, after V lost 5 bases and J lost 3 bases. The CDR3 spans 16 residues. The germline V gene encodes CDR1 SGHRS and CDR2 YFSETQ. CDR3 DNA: TGCGCCAGCAGGTTAGGGACAGGGGGCGAAGACACTGAAGCTTTCTTT. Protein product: CASRLGTGGEDTEAFF.

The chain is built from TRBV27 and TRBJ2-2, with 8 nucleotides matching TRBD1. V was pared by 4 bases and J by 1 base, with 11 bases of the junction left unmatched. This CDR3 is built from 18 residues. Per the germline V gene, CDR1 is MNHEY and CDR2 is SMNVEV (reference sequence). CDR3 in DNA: TGTGCCAGCAGTTCGCGCGACAGGGGCTATCGGAACACCGGGGAGCTGTTTTTT. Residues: CASSSRDRGYRNTGELFF.

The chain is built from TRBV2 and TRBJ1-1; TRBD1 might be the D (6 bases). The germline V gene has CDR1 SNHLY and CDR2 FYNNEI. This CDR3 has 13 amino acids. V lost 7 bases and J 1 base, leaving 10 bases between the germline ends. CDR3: CASIGGWNTEAFF. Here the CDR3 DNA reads TGTGCCAGCATAGGGGGATGGAACACTGAAGCTTTCTTT. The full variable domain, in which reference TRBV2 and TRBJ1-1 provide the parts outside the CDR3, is EPEVTQTPSHQVTQMGQEVILRCVPISNHLYFYWYRQILGQKVEFLVSFYNNEISEKSEIFDDQFSVERPDGSNFTLKIRSTKLEDSAMYFCASIGGWNTEAFFGQGTRLTVV.

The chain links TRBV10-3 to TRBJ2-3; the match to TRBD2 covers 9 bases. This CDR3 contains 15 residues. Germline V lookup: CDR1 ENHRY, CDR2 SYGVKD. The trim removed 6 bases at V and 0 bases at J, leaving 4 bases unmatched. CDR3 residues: CAIRETSGSTDTQYF. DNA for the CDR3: TGTGCCATCAGAGAGACTAGCGGAAGCACAGATACGCAGTATTTT.

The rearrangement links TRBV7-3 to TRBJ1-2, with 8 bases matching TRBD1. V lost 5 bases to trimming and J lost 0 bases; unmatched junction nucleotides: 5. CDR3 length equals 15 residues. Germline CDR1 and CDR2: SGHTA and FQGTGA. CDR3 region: CASSIGQGANYGYTF. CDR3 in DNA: TGTGCCAGCAGCATTGGACAGGGAGCTAACTATGGCTACACCTTC.

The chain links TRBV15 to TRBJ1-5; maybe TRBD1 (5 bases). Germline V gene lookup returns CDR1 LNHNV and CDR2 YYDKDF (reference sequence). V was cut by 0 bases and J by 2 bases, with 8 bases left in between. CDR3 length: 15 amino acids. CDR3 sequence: CATSRDPGGNQPQHF. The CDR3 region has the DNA TGTGCCACCAGCAGAGATCCGGGGGGCAATCAGCCCCAGCATTTT.